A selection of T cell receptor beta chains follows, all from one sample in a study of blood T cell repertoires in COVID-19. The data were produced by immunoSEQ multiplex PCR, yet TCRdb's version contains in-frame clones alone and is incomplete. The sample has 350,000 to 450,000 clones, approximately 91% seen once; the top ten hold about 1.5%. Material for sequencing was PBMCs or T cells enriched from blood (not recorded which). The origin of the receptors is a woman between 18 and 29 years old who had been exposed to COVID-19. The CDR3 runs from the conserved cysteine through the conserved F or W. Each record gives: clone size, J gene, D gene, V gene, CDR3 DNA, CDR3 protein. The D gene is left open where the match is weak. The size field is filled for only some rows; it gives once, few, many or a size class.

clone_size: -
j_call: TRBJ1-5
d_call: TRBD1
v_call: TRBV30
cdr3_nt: TGTGCCTGGAGTGCTGGGGACAGGGAAGACCAGCCCCAGCATTTT
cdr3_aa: CAWSAGDREDQPQHF

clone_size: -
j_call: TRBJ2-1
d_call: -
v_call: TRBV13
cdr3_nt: TGTGCCAGCAGCTCACTTGGGGGGTTGAGCTCCTACAATGAGCAGTTCTTC
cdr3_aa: CASSSLGGLSSYNEQFF

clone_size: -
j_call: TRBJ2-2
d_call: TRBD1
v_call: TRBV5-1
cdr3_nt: TGCGCCAGCAGCTTCGGGACAGCGAACACCGGGGAGCTGTTTTTT
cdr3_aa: CASSFGTANTGELFF

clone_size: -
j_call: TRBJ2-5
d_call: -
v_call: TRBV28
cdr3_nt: TGTGCCAGCAGTCCTCGTCGGGGAGGTACGGAGACCCAGTACTTC
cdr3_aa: CASSPRRGGTETQYF

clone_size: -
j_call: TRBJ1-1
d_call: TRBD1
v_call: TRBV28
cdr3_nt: TGTGCCAGCAGTCAGTTAACGGGACAGCTTAACACTGAAGCTTTCTTT
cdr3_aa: CASSQLTGQLNTEAFF

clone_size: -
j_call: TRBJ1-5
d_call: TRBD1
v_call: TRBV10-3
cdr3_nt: TGTGCCATCAGTGAGTCTGGACAGGGCAATCAGCCCCAGCATTTT
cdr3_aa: CAISESGQGNQPQHF

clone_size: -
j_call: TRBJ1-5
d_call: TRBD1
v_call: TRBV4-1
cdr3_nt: TGCGCCAGCAGCCAAGGACAGGGGATTTTGAGCAATCAGCCCCAGCATTTT
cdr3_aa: CASSQGQGILSNQPQHF

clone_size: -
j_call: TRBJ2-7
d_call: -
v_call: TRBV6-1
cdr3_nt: TGTGCCAGCAGTGAATTGGTACAGGAGTCCTACGAGCAGTACTTC
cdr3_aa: CASSELVQESYEQYF

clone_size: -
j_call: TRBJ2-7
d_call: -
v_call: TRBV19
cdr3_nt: TGTGCCAGTAGTATTTTAGGGGGAGGGGGCTACGAGCAGTACTTC
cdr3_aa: CASSILGGGGYEQYF

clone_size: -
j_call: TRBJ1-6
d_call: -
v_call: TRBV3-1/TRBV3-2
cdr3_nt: TGTGCCAGCAGCCAAGGGCTTGGTACGGGGTCACCCCTCCACTTT
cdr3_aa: CASSQGLGTGSPLHF

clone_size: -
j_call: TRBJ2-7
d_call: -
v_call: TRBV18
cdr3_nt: TGTGCCAGCTCACGTCGAGGGACTTCCTACGAGCAGTACTTC
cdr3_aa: CASSRRGTSYEQYF

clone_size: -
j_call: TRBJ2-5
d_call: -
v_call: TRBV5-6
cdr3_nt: TGTGCCAGCAGCTTGGGGCCAGAAGAGACCCAGTACTTC
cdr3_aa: CASSLGPEETQYF

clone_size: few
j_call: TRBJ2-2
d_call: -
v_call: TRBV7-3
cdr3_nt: TGTGCCAGCCGACCTTCCCGAGGCGGGAACACCGGGGAGCTGTTTTTT
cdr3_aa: CASRPSRGGNTGELFF

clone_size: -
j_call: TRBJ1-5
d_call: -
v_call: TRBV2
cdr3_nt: TGTGCCAGCAGTCGGGGGAGGGAGAGCAATCAGCCCCAGCATTTT
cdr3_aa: CASSRGRESNQPQHF

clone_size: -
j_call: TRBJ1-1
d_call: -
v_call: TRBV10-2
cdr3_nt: TGCGCCAGCAGAGACTGGGGGGTAAGGACTGAAGCTTTCTTT
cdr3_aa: CASRDWGVRTEAFF

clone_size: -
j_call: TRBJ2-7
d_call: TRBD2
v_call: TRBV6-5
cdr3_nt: TGTGCCAGTCATACGGGGGGTTCCTACGAGCAGTACTTC
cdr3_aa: CASHTGGSYEQYF

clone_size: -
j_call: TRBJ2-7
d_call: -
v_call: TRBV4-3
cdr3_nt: TGCGCCAGCAGCCAAGAGTGGGGGGGCAGGTACGAGCAGTACTTC
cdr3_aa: CASSQEWGGRYEQYF

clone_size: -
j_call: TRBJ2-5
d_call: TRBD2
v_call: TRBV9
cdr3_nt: TGTGCCAGCAGCGTAGCAGCGGGGTCGGAGACCCAGTACTTC
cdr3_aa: CASSVAAGSETQYF

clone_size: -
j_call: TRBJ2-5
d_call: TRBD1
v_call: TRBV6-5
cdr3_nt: TGTGCCGGACAGGGGAGGGAGACCCAGTACTTC
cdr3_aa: CAGQGRETQYF

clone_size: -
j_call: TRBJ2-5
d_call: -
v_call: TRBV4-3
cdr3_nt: TGCGCCAGCAGCCTGGGACTGTCTGGCGAGACCCAGTACTTC
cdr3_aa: CASSLGLSGETQYF

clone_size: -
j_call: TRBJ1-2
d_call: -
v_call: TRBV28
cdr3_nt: TGTGCCAGCAGTTTTTACAGGGAGTCAGCTAACTATGGCTACACCTTC
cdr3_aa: CASSFYRESANYGYTF

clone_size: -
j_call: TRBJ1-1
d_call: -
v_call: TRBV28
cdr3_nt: TGTGCCAGCAGCCGAACGGACAGGAACACTGAAGCTTTCTTT
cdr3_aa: CASSRTDRNTEAFF

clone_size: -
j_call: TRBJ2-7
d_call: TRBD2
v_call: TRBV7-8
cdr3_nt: TGTGCCAGCAGCTTAGGCCTAGCGGGAGGGTCCGGTTCCTACGAGCAGTACTTC
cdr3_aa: CASSLGLAGGSGSYEQYF

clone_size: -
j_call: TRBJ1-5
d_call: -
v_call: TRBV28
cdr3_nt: TGTGCCAGCAGATCCCGGACAGTCAATCAGCCCCAGCATTTT
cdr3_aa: CASRSRTVNQPQHF

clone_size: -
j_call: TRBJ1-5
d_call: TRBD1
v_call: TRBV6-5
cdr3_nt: TGTGCCAGCAGTTCACAGGGGGGTACCAATCAGCCCCAGCATTTT
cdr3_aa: CASSSQGGTNQPQHF

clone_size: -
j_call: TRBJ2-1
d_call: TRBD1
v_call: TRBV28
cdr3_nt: TGTGCCAGCAGACCTACCGGGACAGGGATCTACAATGAGCAGTTCTTC
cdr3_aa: CASRPTGTGIYNEQFF

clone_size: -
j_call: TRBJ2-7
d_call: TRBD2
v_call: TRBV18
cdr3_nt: TGTGCCAGCTCACTCGGGACTAGCAGCATCTCCTACGAGCAGTACTTC
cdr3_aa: CASSLGTSSISYEQYF

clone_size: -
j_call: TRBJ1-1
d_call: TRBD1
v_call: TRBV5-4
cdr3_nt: TGTGCCAGCAGAAACAGGGGTGAAGCTTTCTTT
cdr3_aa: CASRNRGEAFF

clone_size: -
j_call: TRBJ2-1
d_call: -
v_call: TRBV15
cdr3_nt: TGTGCCACCAGCAGTAGCAGGGTAAATGAGCAGTTCTTC
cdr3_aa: CATSSSRVNEQFF

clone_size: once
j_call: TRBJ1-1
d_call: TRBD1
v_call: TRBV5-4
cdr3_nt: TGTGCCAGCAGCCTCCTCGGGACAGGGGAACGAACTTTCTTT
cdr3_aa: CASSLLGTGERTFF

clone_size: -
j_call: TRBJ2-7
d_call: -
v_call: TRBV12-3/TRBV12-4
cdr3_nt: TGTGCCAGCAGTCTGACAAAGTACGAGCAGTACTTC
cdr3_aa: CASSLTKYEQYF

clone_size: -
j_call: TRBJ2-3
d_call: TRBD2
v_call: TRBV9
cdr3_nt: TGTGCCAGCAGCGTATCCCCTAGCGGGTCTTCCGATACGCAGTATTTT
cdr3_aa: CASSVSPSGSSDTQYF

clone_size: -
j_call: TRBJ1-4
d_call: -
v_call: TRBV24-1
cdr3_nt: TGTGCCACCAGTGATTTGTGGTCGACGGAGAATAATGAAAAACTGTTTTTT
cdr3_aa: CATSDLWSTENNEKLFF

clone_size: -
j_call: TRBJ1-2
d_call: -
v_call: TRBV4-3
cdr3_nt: TGCGCCAGCAGCCAAGATGCGGGGGGCGGCTATGGCTACACCTTC
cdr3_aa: CASSQDAGGGYGYTF

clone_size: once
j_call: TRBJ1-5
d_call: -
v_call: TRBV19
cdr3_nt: TGTGCCAGTACTCAACAGGGCTCGGGCAATCAGCCCCAGCATTTT
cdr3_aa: CASTQQGSGNQPQHF

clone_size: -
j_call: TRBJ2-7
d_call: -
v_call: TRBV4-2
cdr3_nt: TGTGCCAGCAGCCAATCCGGGACACTTAGCTCCTACGAGCAGTACTTC
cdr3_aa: CASSQSGTLSSYEQYF

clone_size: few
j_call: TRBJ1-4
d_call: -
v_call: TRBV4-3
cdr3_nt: TGCGCCAGCAGCCAAGTTGGGTTGCCAGGGGCGGATGAAAAACTGTTTTTT
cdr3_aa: CASSQVGLPGADEKLFF

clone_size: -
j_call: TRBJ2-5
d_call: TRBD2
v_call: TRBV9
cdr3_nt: TGTGCCAGCAGCGTAGGGGGACTAGCCCAAGAGACCCAGTACTTC
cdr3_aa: CASSVGGLAQETQYF